The present T cell receptor beta chain was sequenced within a study of blood T cell repertoires in COVID-19. Germline V gives CDR1 SGHDN, CDR2 FVKESK. This CDR3 has 15 amino acids. V shed 4 bases and J 0 bases; nucleotides not matched to a gene: 4. Only in-frame clones appear in the TCRdb table, and some are missing; sequencing was by immunoSEQ multiplex PCR. There are a few hundred thousand clones in the sample; 88% occur only once, and 1.2% lies in the top ten. The origin of this receptor is a woman under 30 who had recovered from COVID-19. The V gene is TRBV14, the J gene TRBJ2-3, with 7 bases aligning to TRBD2. The specimen sequenced was PBMCs or T cells enriched from blood (not recorded which). The CDR3 region is CASSPPAGSTDTQYF. The CDR3 DNA follows: TGTGCCAGCAGCCCTCCAGCGGGAAGCACAGATACGCAGTATTTT.